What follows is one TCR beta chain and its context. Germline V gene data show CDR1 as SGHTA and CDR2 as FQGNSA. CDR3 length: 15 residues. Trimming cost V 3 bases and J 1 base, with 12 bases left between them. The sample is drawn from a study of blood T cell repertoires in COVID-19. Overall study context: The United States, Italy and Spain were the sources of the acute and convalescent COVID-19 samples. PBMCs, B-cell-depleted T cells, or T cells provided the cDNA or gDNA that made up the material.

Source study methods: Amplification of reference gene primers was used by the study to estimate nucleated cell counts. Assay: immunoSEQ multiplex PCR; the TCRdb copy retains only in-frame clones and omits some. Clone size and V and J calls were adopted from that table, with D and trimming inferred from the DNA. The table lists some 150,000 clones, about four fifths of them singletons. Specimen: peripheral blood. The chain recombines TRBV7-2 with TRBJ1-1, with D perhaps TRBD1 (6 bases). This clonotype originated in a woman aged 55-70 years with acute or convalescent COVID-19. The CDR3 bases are TGTGCCAGCAGCTTCACGGGGACACCGAACACTGAAGCTTTCTTT. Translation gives CASSFTGTPNTEAFF.